These T cell receptor beta chains were read from a single sample in a study of read filtering for tumor transcriptome and immune sequencing. TCRdb called the reads again in MiXCR, with one record for every CDR3 protein. The table has roughly 68,000 distinct CDR3 sequences, about 15% seen once; the top ten hold 45%. Sequenced input: a population of CD138-negative cells sorted from bone marrow. The receptors come from a donor at least 40 years old with multiple myeloma. CDR3s include the opening cysteine and the closing phenylalanine or tryptophan. D genes are given only for firm matches. Rows may omit the clone size; those that give it use once, few, many or a size class.

j_call d_call clone_size v_call cdr3_nt cdr3_aa
TRBJ2-1 - many TRBV28 TGTGCCAGCAGTCCAGAGGGGGGACCTCACTACAATGAGCAGTTCTTC CASSPEGGPHYNEQFF
TRBJ2-3 - many TRBV9 TGTGCCAGCAGCGGCAGCGGAGATACGCAGTATTTT CASSGSGDTQYF
TRBJ2-2 - many TRBV29-1 TGCAGCTTATTCGGCGGGACGGCCACGAACACCGGGGAGCTGTTTTTT CSLFGGTATNTGELFF
TRBJ1-6 - many TRBV14 TGTGCCAGCTCTAGACAGTTAAATTCACCCCTCCACTTT CASSRQLNSPLHF
TRBJ2-5 TRBD1 - TRBV29-1 TGCAGCGGCGAAGAGGACAGGGGGCGTTCGGAGACCCAGTACTTC CSGEEDRGRSETQYF
TRBJ2-1 TRBD2 many TRBV9 TGTGCCAGCAGCGTAGAGGCTAGCGGGAGGAGGGGGGCGAGGAATGAGCAGTTCTTC CASSVEASGRRGARNEQFF
TRBJ2-3 - many TRBV7-9 TGTGCCAGCGCAAGGGACGTCGGATCGACAGATACGCAGTATTTT CASARDVGSTDTQYF
TRBJ1-1 - many TRBV4-1 TGCGCCAGCAGCCAATCCCAGGGGAACACTGAAGCTTTCTTT CASSQSQGNTEAFF
TRBJ2-7 - many TRBV7-2 TGTGCCAGCAGCTTAGCGCGAAGTATCGGGAGTCGATACGAGCAGTACTTC CASSLARSIGSRYEQYF
TRBJ1-1 - - TRBV5-1 TGCGCCAGCAGCTTGGACGGGGACCCGAACACTGAAGCTTTCTTT CASSLDGDPNTEAFF
TRBJ1-2 - - TRBV23-1 TGCGCCAGCAGTCAAGGGGCCCGCTGTGGCTACACCTTC CASSQGARCGYTF
TRBJ1-1 - - TRBV28 TGTGCCAGCAGCATGGACAGTTACACTGAAGCTTTCTTT CASSMDSYTEAFF
TRBJ2-1 TRBD2 many TRBV7-8 TGTGCCAGCAGCTTAGACGGGACTAGCGGGAGGTCGTCCTACAATGAGCAGTTCTTC CASSLDGTSGRSSYNEQFF
TRBJ2-3 TRBD2 many TRBV6-6 TGTGCCAGCAGTCGCCAGACTAGCGGAGAGCGAGATACGCAGTATTTT CASSRQTSGERDTQYF
TRBJ2-7 TRBD2 - TRBV20-1 TGCAGTGCTGGGGGTGGACTAGCGGGAGGGCCCTACGAGCAGTACTTC CSAGGGLAGGPYEQYF
TRBJ2-5 - few TRBV27 TGTGCCAGCAGTTTATCAACAGGACCAGCCCCTGAGACCCAGTACTTC CASSLSTGPAPETQYF
TRBJ2-4 - many TRBV5-1 TGCGCCAGCAGCCCTGGAGTCCCAGGTAAAAACATTCAGTACTTC CASSPGVPGKNIQYF
TRBJ1-5 - many TRBV24-1 TGTGCCACCAGTGATTTGACAGATAGCAATCAGCCCCAGCATTTT CATSDLTDSNQPQHF
TRBJ2-1 - many TRBV20-1 TGCAGTGTTTCCGGACACCTCTACAATGAGCAGTTCTTC CSVSGHLYNEQFF
TRBJ2-3 TRBD2 many TRBV25-1 TGTGCCACGCACGGTTGGAGCGGGAGGTTCACAGATACGCAGTATTTT CATHGWSGRFTDTQYF
TRBJ1-2 TRBD1 - TRBV28 TGTGCGGGACAGGGGGAATTGTCGCATGGCTACACCTTC CAGQGELSHGYTF
TRBJ1-1 - many TRBV7-2 TGTGCCAGCAGCTTAAACAGGGCTTACACTGAAGCTTTCTTT CASSLNRAYTEAFF
TRBJ1-1 - many TRBV28 TGTGCCAGCAGTTTAGCAAGAAACACTGAAGCTTTCTTT CASSLARNTEAFF
TRBJ1-1 TRBD1 many TRBV6-2/TRBV6-3 TGTGCCAGCAGTTATGAAGGGGGCGGAATTTTGGCTTTCTTT CASSYEGGGILAFF
TRBJ1-1 TRBD1 - TRBV29-1 TGCAGCGTTCGAGGGGGCGCAGGGGGCGCGAACACTGAAGCTTTCTTT CSVRGGAGGANTEAFF
TRBJ1-2 - - TRBV5-1 TGCGCCAGCAGCTCAAGGGTGAGAGGAGACTATGGCTACACCTTC CASSSRVRGDYGYTF
TRBJ1-3 TRBD1 few TRBV7-2 TGTGCTAGCAGCTTATTCCTGACAGGGTCCTCTGGAAACACCATATATTTT CASSLFLTGSSGNTIYF
TRBJ1-3 - many TRBV29-1 TGCAGCGTGATCGGGGGTCTTTCTGGAAACACCATATATTTT CSVIGGLSGNTIYF
TRBJ2-1 TRBD2 many TRBV6-2/TRBV6-3 TGTGCCAGCAGTCTAAAGCTAGCGGGTCATCCGTTCTTC CASSLKLAGHPFF
TRBJ2-7 - few TRBV6-5 TGTGCCAGCAGTTACACCGGACAGTACGAGCAGTACTTC CASSYTGQYEQYF
TRBJ1-5 TRBD1 many TRBV12-3/TRBV12-4 TGTGCCAGTAGTTTACGGACAGGGGGCCCTCAGCCCCAGCATTTT CASSLRTGGPQPQHF
TRBJ1-5 TRBD1 few TRBV7-9 TGTGCCAGCAGCCCAGGGACAGACAATCAGCCCCAGCATTTT CASSPGTDNQPQHF
TRBJ2-5 - few TRBV6-4 TGTGCCAGCAGTGACTCCCCGACTAGGGAGAGGGAGACCCAGTACTTC CASSDSPTRERETQYF
TRBJ1-2 - many TRBV5-1 TGCGCCAGCAGCTTGGACCGGGACTATGGCTACACCTTC CASSLDRDYGYTF
TRBJ2-7 - many TRBV27 TGTGCCAGCGGAATGACACGGTCCTACGAGCAGTACTTC CASGMTRSYEQYF
TRBJ1-4 TRBD1 once TRBV18 TGTGCCAGCTCCCTAGGACAGGGGCGAACTAAAGAAAAGCTGTTTTTT CASSLGQGRTKEKLFF
TRBJ2-5 - - TRBV5-1 TGCGCCAGCAGCTTGGAACTTCAGGGTCAAGAGACCCAGTACTTC CASSLELQGQETQYF
TRBJ2-2 - many TRBV29-1 TGCAGCGTTGAACGGGAGAACACCGGGGAGCTGTTTTTT CSVERENTGELFF
TRBJ2-2 TRBD2 many TRBV7-2 TGTGCCAGCAGCCTGACTAGCGGGGCGAACACCGGGGAGCTGTTTTTT CASSLTSGANTGELFF
TRBJ1-1 - many TRBV30 TGTGCCTGGGGGAAGGGAGTGCACACTGAAGCTTTCTTT CAWGKGVHTEAFF
TRBJ2-7 - many TRBV7-9 TGTGCCAGCAGCCCTGGGGGTTACGAGCAGTACTTC CASSPGGYEQYF
TRBJ2-3 TRBD2 many TRBV4-3 TGTGCCAGCAGCCTTGGGACTAGCGGGACAGATACGCAGTATTTT CASSLGTSGTDTQYF
TRBJ2-1 TRBD2 - TRBV19 TGTGCCAGTAGTGCCCGACTAGCGGGAGGGTCGGGTGAGCAGTTCTTC CASSARLAGGSGEQFF
TRBJ1-5 TRBD1 many TRBV10-3 TGTGCCATCAGTGAGCCGGGGACAGGGGGCCATCAGCCCCAGCATTTT CAISEPGTGGHQPQHF
TRBJ2-3 - many TRBV6-5 TGTGCCAGCAGTTACCGTGACTCGACAGCAGATACGCAGTATTTT CASSYRDSTADTQYF
TRBJ2-1 - many TRBV4-2 TGTGCCAGCAGCCAAGATAGGAGCATAAGCTCCTACAATGAGCAGTTCTTC CASSQDRSISSYNEQFF
TRBJ2-1 TRBD2 few TRBV10-3 TGTGCCATCAGTCCGGGACTAGCGGGACACAATGAGCAGTTCTTC CAISPGLAGHNEQFF
TRBJ1-3 - - TRBV7-8 TGTGCCAGCAGCTTATCTTCCGGAAACACCATATATTTT CASSLSSGNTIYF
TRBJ2-5 - many TRBV29-1 TGCAGCGTGTCCCTTGGCGGGTCGGAGACCCAGTACTTC CSVSLGGSETQYF
TRBJ2-5 TRBD2 many TRBV5-1 TGCGCCAGCAGCGCACGACTAGCGGGACGGGGGGAGACCCAGTACTTC CASSARLAGRGETQYF
TRBJ1-6 - - TRBV5-1 TGCGCCAGCAGCCCCGGATTGAATTCACCCCTCCACTTT CASSPGLNSPLHF
TRBJ2-7 TRBD1 many TRBV11-2 TGTGCCAGCAGCTCCCTAACCGGGACAGGGGACTACGAGCAGTACTTC CASSSLTGTGDYEQYF
TRBJ2-6 TRBD2 many TRBV12-3/TRBV12-4 TGTGCCAGCAGTCCCCTAGCGGGAGGAATCTCTGGGGCCAACGTCCTGACTTTC CASSPLAGGISGANVLTF
TRBJ2-2 - many TRBV9 TGTGCCAGCAGCCCCTCGACGGACACCGGGGAGCTGTTTTTT CASSPSTDTGELFF
TRBJ1-1 TRBD1 many TRBV29-1 TGCAGCGTTGAGGGACAGGGGCGGAGGACTGAAGCTTTCTTT CSVEGQGRRTEAFF
TRBJ2-7 TRBD1 many TRBV30 TGTGCCTGGACCCGGGACAGGCACGAGCAGTACTTC CAWTRDRHEQYF
TRBJ2-4 TRBD2 many TRBV5-6 TGTGCCAGCACCCAACTAGCGGGAGTTACCCTAGCCAAAAACATTCAGTACTTC CASTQLAGVTLAKNIQYF
TRBJ2-1 TRBD1 - TRBV11-2 TGTGCCAGCAGCCCAACCGAGGGGACAGGCGGCCATGAGCAGTTCTTC CASSPTEGTGGHEQFF